This T cell receptor (beta chain) was found in a study of CD8+CD57+ T cells in acquired aplastic anemia. At the level of the study: Yields of DNA that came from sorted CD4+ and CD8+ cells averaged roughly 3.2 ug.

Study-wide findings and caveats: Overlap between patients and controls comprised about 28 CD8+ CDR3 sequences. In CD8+ cells, Simpson's diversity showed no significant difference between patients and controls.

Template material for TCR beta VDJ and CDR3 profiling consisted of genomic DNA. TCRdb reanalysed the reads using MiXCR and keeps one entry per CDR3 protein. The sample contains over 100,000 distinct CDR3 sequences, approximately 41% of which appear only once. To note about this clonotype: What it binds is unknown.

The CDR3 has 16 amino acids. V was trimmed by 3 bases and J by 1 base, leaving 15 bases between them. Per germline, CDR1 ENHRY and CDR2 SYGVKD. The chain carries TRBV10-3 and TRBJ2-5, with D possibly being TRBD2 (6 bases). Sequences were obtained from sorted CD4+, CD8+, or CD8+CD57+ T cells (not recorded which) from PBMCs. This sequence originates from a human donor in good health, serving as a control. As DNA, the CDR3 is TGTGCCATCAGTGACCCAAATCGGGGGAGCCAAGAGACCCAGTACTTC. Translated, it gives CAISDPNRGSQETQYF.